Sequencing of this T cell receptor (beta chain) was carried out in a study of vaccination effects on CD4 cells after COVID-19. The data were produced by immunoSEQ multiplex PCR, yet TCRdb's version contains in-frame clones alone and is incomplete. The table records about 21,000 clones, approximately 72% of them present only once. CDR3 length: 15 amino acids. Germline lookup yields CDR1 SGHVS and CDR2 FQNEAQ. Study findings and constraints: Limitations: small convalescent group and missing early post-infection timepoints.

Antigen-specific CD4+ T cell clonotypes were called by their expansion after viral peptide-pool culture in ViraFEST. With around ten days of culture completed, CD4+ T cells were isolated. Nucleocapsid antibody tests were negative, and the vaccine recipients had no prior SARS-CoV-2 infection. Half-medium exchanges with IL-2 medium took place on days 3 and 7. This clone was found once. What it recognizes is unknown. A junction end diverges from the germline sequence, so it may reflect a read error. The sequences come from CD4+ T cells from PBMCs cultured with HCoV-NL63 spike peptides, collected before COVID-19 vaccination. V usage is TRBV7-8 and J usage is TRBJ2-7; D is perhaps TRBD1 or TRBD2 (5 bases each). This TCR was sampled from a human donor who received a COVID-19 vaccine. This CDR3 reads CASSPSRQRLYGQYF. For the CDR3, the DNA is TGTGCCAGCAGCCCATCGCGACAGCGACTATACGGGCAGTACTTC.